Listed here is a single T cell receptor (beta chain). The data were obtained in a study of blood T cell repertoires in COVID-19. Across the whole study: Whether acute or convalescent, the COVID-19 samples came from the United States, Italy and Spain.

V dropped 0 bases and J dropped 4 bases, with 7 bases sitting between them. The CDR3 runs 13 residues. From germline, CDR1 is SGHNT and CDR2 YYREEE (reference sequence). The repertoire was sequenced with immunoSEQ multiplex PCR; TCRdb's copy has only in-frame clones and lacks some. The table records 110,000 to 150,000 clones, 79% of them present only once. Sequenced input: peripheral blood. V gene TRBV5-4 combines with J gene TRBJ1-1, with TRBD1 as a possible D gene (6 bases). This TCR derives from a woman aged 70-85 years with COVID-19, enrolled during active disease. In DNA form, the CDR3 reads TGTGCCAGCAGCTTGGGGGGGCCCACTGAAGCTTTCTTT. This encodes CASSLGGPTEAFF.